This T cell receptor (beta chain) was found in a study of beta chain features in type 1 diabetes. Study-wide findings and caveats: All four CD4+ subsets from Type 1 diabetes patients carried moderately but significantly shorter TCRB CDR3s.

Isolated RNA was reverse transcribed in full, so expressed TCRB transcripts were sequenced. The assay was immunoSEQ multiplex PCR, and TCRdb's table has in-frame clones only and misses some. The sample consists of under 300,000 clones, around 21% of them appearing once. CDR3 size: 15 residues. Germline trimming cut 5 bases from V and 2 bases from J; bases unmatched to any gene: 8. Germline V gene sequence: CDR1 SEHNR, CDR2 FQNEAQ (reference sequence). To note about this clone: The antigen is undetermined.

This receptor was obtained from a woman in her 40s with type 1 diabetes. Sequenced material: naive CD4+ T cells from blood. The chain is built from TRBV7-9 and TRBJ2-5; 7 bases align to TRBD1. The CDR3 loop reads CASSLTGAGQETQYF. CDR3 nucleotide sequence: TGTGCCAGCAGCCTTACAGGGGCAGGGCAAGAGACCCAGTACTTC.